These T cell receptor beta chains were read from a single sample in a study of blood T cells in healthy people across ages. One entry per CDR3 protein results from TCRdb running MiXCR on the 5' RACE reads. The table lists roughly 680,000 distinct CDR3 sequences, 49% of them singletons. The sequenced sample was blood. The receptors here all came from a woman aged 55-69 years in good health. The CDR3 runs from the conserved cysteine through the conserved F or W. D genes are given only for firm matches. Expanded clones get a size class; other rows say once, few or many, or leave the size out.

j_call v_call clone_size d_call cdr3_nt cdr3_aa
TRBJ2-7 TRBV2 - - TGTGCCAGCAGTGACCTAGGGAGCTCCTACAATGAGCAGTACTTC CASSDLGSSYNEQYF
TRBJ2-3 TRBV4-2 many - TGTGCCAGCAGCCAAGGGGGACTCCGAAGCGGTACGCAGTATTTT CASSQGGLRSGTQYF
TRBJ2-7 TRBV7-2 - - TGTGCCAGCAGCTTAGGGAAGCGGGTCTACGAGCAGTACTTC CASSLGKRVYEQYF
TRBJ2-3 TRBV4-1 - TRBD1 TGCGCCAGCAGCCAATCTCCGGGACAGGGCACAGATACGCAGTATTTT CASSQSPGQGTDTQYF
TRBJ2-4 TRBV28 few - TGTGCCAGCAGTTTACTAGCCAAAAACATTCAGTACTTC CASSLLAKNIQYF
TRBJ2-5 TRBV3-1 few - TGTGCCAGCAGCCAAGGAGGACCTTCCCTGGGGGAGACCCAGTACTTC CASSQGGPSLGETQYF
TRBJ2-4 TRBV30 - - TGTGCCTGGAGTGTAACTACAGAGCAGTACTTC CAWSVTTEQYF
TRBJ2-7 TRBV18 - - TGTGCTGGACAGTTTTCCTACGAGCAGTACTTC CAGQFSYEQYF
TRBJ2-1 TRBV4-3 - TRBD2 TGCGCCAGCAGCCAAGACGGCCCTAGCGGGAGTCGGAATGAGCAGTTCTTC CASSQDGPSGSRNEQFF
TRBJ1-5 TRBV28 few - TGTGCCAGCCGAGTTTCGGGGCGGCCCCAGCATTTT CASRVSGRPQHF
TRBJ2-7 TRBV3-1 - TRBD2 TGTGCCAGCAGCCGGGGGGGTGAGCAGTACTTC CASSRGGEQYF
TRBJ2-3 TRBV12-3/TRBV12-4 few TRBD2 TGTGCCAGCGCGCGACTAGCGGGACACACAGATACGCAGTATTTT CASARLAGHTDTQYF
TRBJ2-5 TRBV3-1 few TRBD1 TGTGCCAGCATCTCCGACAGGGGAGAGACCCAGTACTTC CASISDRGETQYF
TRBJ2-7 TRBV18 few - TGTGCCAGCTCACCACCGCGCCCTAGCGTCCACGAGCAGTACTTC CASSPPRPSVHEQYF
TRBJ2-3 TRBV20-1 - TRBD2 TGCAGTGCTACAGCGGGAGAGCCCCCGAGTGATACGCAGTATTTT CSATAGEPPSDTQYF
TRBJ2-5 TRBV7-2 - - TGTGCCAGCAGCCCGCGGACTTTTCAAGAGACCCAGTACTTC CASSPRTFQETQYF
TRBJ2-3 TRBV9 - TRBD1 TGTGCCAGCAGCGTAGACGCCAGGGGGTGGACGGATACGCAGTATTTT CASSVDARGWTDTQYF
TRBJ2-1 TRBV5-1 many - TGCGCCAGCCAAATGGTCGGGGACAATGAGCAGTTCTTC CASQMVGDNEQFF
TRBJ2-5 TRBV20-1 many TRBD2 TGCAGTGCTCACGTAGCGGGAGTGGGGGAGACCCAGTACTTC CSAHVAGVGETQYF
TRBJ2-2 TRBV5-1 - - TGCGCCAGCAATACGGGCCCCCCGAACACCGGGGAGCTGTTTTTT CASNTGPPNTGELFF
TRBJ1-5 TRBV20-1 few - TGCAGTGCTGGTGCGGGGGACAACAATCAGCCCCAGCATTTT CSAGAGDNNQPQHF
TRBJ2-5 TRBV2 - TRBD1 TGTGCCAGCACCGGGACAGGGGAGGGGACCCAGTACTTC CASTGTGEGTQYF
TRBJ2-2 TRBV10-3 - - TGTGCCATCAGTGAGTCGGCTTACTCGAACACCGGGGAGCTGTTTTTT CAISESAYSNTGELFF
TRBJ2-7 TRBV2 many - TGTGCCAGCAGTGAGTACGAGCAGTACTTC CASSEYEQYF
TRBJ1-5 TRBV6-1 - - TGTGCCAGCAGTGAAGAAAGGAGTCAGCCCCAGCATTTT CASSEERSQPQHF
TRBJ2-2 TRBV9 - TRBD1 TGTGCCAGCAGCCTCCGGACAGGGGTCGTACCCACCGGGGAGCTGTTTTTT CASSLRTGVVPTGELFF
TRBJ2-1 TRBV15 few TRBD2 TGTGCCACCAGCAGAGCGGAGACTAGCGGGAGGGATGAGCAGTTCTTC CATSRAETSGRDEQFF
TRBJ2-1 TRBV20-1 - - TGCAGTGCTAGAGACCCGGGGCAGGGAGGGTTCTTC CSARDPGQGGFF
TRBJ2-2 TRBV28 - - TGTGCCAGCAGTTTATGGCCAGCTCTTAACACCGGGGAGCTGTTTTTT CASSLWPALNTGELFF
TRBJ2-1 TRBV11-2 - - TGTGCCAGCAGCCGAACCGATAGCGGTGGGTACAATGAGCAGTTCTTC CASSRTDSGGYNEQFF
TRBJ2-7 TRBV29-1 - - TGCAGCGTTAAGGAGGGGGGGTCATACGAGCAGTACTTC CSVKEGGSYEQYF
TRBJ2-3 TRBV3-1 - - TGTGCCAGCAGCCCGGACTCGGATACGCAGTATTTT CASSPDSDTQYF
TRBJ1-2 TRBV11-2 - - TGTGCCAGCAGCTTCTTGGTCCAGGGCTATGGCTACACCTTC CASSFLVQGYGYTF
TRBJ2-7 TRBV18 - - TGTGCCAGCTCCCAATCCGGAGGGTACAATGAGCAGTACTTC CASSQSGGYNEQYF
TRBJ1-2 TRBV20-1 - TRBD1 TGCAGTGCTAGATGGCAGGGGGGCTATGGCTACACCTTC CSARWQGGYGYTF
TRBJ2-5 TRBV14 - - TGTGCCAGCAGCCAAAGAGGGGGTGCGGAGACCCAGTACTTC CASSQRGGAETQYF
TRBJ2-7 TRBV3-1 few - TGTGCCAGCAGCCAAGGATCGGGGCCCCGCTACGAGCAGTACTTC CASSQGSGPRYEQYF
TRBJ2-7 TRBV20-1 many TRBD2 TGCAGTGCGCCCGATACTAGCGGGAGTTACGAGCAGTACTTC CSAPDTSGSYEQYF
TRBJ1-1 TRBV5-1 - - TGCGCCAGCAGCTTCGGGGTGGGGAGCACTGAAGCTTTCTTT CASSFGVGSTEAFF
TRBJ2-7 TRBV28 - TRBD1 TGTGCCAGCAGTCCAGTCGGGGCCGGGACAGGGGCGTCCTACGAGCAGTACTTC CASSPVGAGTGASYEQYF
TRBJ2-1 TRBV10-3 - TRBD2 TGTGCCATCAGTGGATGGGGACTAGCGGACACGAACCTCTACAATGAGCAGTTCTTC CAISGWGLADTNLYNEQFF
TRBJ2-1 TRBV20-1 few - TGCAGTGCTAGCTGGGCGGACTACAATGAGCAGTTCTTC CSASWADYNEQFF
TRBJ2-1 TRBV5-1 - TRBD1 TGCGCCAGCAGCTCAGGACAGGTGGGTGAGCAGTTCTTC CASSSGQVGEQFF